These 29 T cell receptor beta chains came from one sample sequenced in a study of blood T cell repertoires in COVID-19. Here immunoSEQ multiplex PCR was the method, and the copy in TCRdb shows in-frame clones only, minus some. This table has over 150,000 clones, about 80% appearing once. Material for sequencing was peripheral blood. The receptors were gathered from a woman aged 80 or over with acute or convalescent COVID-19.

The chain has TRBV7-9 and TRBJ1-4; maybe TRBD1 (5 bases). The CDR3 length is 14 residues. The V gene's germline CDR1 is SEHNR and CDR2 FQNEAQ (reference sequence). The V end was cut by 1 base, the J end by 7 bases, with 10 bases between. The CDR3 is CASSLDGGGEKLFF. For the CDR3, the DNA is TGTGCCAGCAGCTTAGACGGGGGTGGTGAAAAACTGTTTTTT.

The chain's CDR3 is CASSQRQGADIQYF. The DNA of the CDR3 is TGCGCCAGCAGCCAACGACAGGGGGCCGACATTCAGTACTTC. The chain employs TRBV4-3 and TRBJ2-4; 10 bases are shared with TRBD1. J gave up 8 bases and V 2 bases, and 3 bases lay outside the gene matches. The CDR3 loop spans 14 amino acids. Germline CDR1 reads LGHNA; CDR2 reads YSLEER.

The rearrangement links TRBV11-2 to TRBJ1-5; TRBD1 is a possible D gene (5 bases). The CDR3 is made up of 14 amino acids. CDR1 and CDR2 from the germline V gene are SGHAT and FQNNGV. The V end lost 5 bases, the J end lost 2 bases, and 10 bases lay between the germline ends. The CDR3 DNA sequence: TGTGCCAGCAGCCTTCAGGGTGGCAATCAGCCCCAGCATTTT. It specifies CASSLQGGNQPQHF. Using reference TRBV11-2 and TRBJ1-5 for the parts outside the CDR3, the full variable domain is EAGVAQSPRYKIIEKRQSVAFWCNPISGHATLYWYQQILGQGPKLLIQFQNNGVVDDSQLPKDRFSAERLKGVDSTLKIQPAKLEDSAVYLCASSLQGGNQPQHFGDGTRLSIL.

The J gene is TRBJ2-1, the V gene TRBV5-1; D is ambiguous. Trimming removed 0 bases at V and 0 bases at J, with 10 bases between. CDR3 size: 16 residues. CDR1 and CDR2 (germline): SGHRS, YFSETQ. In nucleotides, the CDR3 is TGCGCCAGCAGCTTGGAGTCTTGGAGCTCCTACAATGAGCAGTTCTTC. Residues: CASSLESWSSYNEQFF.

The CDR3 protein is CASSLAGTGFNSPLHF. The CDR3 region has the DNA TGTGCCAGCAGCTTAGCTGGGACAGGCTTTAATTCACCCCTCCACTTT. The chain has TRBV7-2 and TRBJ1-6; TRBD1 matches 8 bases. Germline-derived CDR1 and CDR2 are SGHTA and FQGNSA. The CDR3 is 16 amino acids. After removal of 0 bases from V and 6 bases from J, the junction contained 4 bases not matched to a gene.

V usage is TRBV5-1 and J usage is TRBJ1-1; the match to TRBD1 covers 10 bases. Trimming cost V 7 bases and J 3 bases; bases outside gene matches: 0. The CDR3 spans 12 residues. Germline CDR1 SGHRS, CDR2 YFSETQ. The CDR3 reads CASGTGDTEAFF. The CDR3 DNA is TGCGCCAGCGGGACAGGGGACACTGAAGCTTTCTTT.

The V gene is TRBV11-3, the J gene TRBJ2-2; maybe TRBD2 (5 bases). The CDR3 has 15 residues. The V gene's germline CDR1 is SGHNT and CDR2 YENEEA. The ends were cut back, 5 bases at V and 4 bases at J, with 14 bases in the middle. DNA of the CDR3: TGTGCCAGCAGCCCCACTAGGGTGGGCACCGGGGAGCTGTTTTTT. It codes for CASSPTRVGTGELFF.

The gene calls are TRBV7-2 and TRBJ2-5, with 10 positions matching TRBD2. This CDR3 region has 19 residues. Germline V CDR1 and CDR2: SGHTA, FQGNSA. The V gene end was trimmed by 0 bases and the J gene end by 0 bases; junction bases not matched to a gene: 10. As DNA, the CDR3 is TGTGCCAGCAGCTTAGCCTTCGGCAAAAGCGGGGGGGACCAAGAGACCCAGTACTTC. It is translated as CASSLAFGKSGGDQETQYF.

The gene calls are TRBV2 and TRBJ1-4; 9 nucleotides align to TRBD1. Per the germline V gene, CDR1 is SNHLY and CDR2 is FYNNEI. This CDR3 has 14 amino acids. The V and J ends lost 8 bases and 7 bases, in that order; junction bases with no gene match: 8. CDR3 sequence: CASSSDRGSEKLFF. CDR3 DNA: TGTGCCAGCTCCTCGGACAGGGGAAGTGAAAAACTGTTTTTT.

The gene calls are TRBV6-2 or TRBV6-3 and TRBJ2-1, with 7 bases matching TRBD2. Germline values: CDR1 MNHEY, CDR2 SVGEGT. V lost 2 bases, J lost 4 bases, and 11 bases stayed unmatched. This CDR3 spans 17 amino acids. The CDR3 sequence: CASSYGPLSGPYNEQFF. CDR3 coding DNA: TGTGCCAGCAGTTACGGCCCCCTTAGCGGGCCATACAATGAGCAGTTCTTC.

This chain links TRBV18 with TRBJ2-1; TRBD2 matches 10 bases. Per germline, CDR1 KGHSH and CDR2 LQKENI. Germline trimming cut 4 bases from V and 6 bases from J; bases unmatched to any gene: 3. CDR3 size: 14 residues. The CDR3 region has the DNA TGTGCCAGCTCACAAGCGGGGGGGCGCAATGAGCAGTTCTTC. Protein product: CASSQAGGRNEQFF.

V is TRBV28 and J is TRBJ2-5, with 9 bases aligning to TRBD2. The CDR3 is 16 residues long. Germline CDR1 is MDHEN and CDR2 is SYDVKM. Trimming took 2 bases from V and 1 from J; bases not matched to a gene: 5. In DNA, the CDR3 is TGTGCCAGCAGTTTAGGAGCGGGAGGACCCCAAGAGACCCAGTACTTC. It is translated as CASSLGAGGPQETQYF.

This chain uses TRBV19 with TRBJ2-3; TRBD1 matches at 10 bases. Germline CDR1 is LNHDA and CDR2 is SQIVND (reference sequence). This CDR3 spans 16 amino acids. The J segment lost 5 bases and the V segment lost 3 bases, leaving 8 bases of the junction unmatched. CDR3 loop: CASSIFPGQGIDTQYF. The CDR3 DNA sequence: TGTGCCAGTAGTATCTTTCCGGGACAGGGGATAGATACGCAGTATTTT.

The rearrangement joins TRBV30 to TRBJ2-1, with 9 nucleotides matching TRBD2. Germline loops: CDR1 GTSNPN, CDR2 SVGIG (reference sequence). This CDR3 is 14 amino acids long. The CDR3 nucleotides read TGTGCTATAGCGGGGGCGAGCTCCTACAATGAGCAGTTCTTC. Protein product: CAIAGASSYNEQFF.

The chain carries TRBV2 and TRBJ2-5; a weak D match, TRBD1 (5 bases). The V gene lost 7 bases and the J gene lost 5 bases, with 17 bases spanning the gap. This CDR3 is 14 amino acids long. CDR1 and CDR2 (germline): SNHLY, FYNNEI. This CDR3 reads CASMSRRGRETQYF. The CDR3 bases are TGTGCCAGCATGAGTCGAAGGGGAAGGGAGACCCAGTACTTC.

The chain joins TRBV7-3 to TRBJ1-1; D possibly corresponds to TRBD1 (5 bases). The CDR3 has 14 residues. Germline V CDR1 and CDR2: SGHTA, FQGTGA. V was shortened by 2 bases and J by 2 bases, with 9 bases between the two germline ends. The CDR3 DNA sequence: TGTGCCAGCAGCTTAGGAGGGGCTAACACTGAAGCTTTCTTT. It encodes CASSLGGANTEAFF.

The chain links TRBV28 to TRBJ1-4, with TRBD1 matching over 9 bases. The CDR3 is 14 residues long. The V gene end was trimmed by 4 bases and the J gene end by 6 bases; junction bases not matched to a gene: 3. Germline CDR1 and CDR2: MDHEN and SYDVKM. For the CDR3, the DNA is TGTGCCAGCAGTTCGACAGGGGGTGATGAAAAACTGTTTTTT. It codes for CASSSTGGDEKLFF.

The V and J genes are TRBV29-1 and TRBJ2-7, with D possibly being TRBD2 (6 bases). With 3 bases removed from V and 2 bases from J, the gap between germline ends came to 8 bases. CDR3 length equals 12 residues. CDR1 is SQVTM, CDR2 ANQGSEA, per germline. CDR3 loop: CSVETGAYEQYF. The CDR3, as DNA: TGCAGCGTTGAGACGGGGGCCTACGAGCAGTACTTC.

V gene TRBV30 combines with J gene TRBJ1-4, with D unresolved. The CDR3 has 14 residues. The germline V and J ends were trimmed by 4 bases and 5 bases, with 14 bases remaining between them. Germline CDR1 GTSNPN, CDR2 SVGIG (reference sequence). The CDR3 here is CAWNPGEENEKLFF. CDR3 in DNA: TGTGCCTGGAACCCGGGAGAGGAAAATGAAAAACTGTTTTTT.

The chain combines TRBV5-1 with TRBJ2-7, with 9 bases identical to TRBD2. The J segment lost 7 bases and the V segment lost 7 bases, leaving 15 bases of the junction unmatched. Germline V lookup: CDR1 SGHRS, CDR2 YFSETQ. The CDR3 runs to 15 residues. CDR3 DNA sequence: TGCGCCAGCCGGGGTTCTGCGGGAGGGCCGGGGGAGCAGTACTTC. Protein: CASRGSAGGPGEQYF.

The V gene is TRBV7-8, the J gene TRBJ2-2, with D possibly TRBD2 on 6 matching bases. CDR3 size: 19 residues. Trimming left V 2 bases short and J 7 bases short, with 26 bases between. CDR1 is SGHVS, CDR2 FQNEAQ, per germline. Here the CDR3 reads CASSLLGRGLTRGGGELFF. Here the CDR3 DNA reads TGTGCCAGCAGCTTATTAGGAAGGGGACTGACAAGAGGAGGCGGGGAGCTGTTTTTT.

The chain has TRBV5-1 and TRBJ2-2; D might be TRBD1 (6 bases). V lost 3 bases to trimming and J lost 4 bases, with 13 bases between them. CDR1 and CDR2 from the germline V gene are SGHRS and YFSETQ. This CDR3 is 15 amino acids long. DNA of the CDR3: TGCGCCAGCAGCTCACCCGGGACAAGCACCGGGGAGCTGTTTTTT. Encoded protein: CASSSPGTSTGELFF.

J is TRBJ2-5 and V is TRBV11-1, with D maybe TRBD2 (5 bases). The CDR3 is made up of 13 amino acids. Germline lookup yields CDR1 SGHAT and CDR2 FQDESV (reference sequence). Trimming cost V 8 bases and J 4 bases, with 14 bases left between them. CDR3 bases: TGTGCCAGCGAACTTGGGAGTGGAGAGACCCAGTACTTC. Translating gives CASELGSGETQYF.

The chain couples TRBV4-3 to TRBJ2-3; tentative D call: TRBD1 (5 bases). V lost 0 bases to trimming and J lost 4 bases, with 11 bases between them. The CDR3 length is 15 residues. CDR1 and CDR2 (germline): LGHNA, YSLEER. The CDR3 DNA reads TGCGCCAGCAGCCAAGAGGGGCAGGCCTCAGATACGCAGTATTTT. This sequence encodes CASSQEGQASDTQYF.

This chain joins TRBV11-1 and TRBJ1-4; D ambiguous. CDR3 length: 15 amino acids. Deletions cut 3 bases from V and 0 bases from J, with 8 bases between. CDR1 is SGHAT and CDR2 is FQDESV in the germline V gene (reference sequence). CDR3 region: CASSFFATTNEKLFF. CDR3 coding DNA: TGTGCCAGCAGCTTTTTTGCTACAACTAATGAAAAACTGTTTTTT. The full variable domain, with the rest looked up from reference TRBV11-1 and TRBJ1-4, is EAEVAQSPRYKITEKSQAVAFWCDPISGHATLYWYRQILGQGPELLVQFQDESVVDDSQLPKDRFSAERLKGVDSTLKIQPAELGDSAMYLCASSFFATTNEKLFFGSGTQLSVL.

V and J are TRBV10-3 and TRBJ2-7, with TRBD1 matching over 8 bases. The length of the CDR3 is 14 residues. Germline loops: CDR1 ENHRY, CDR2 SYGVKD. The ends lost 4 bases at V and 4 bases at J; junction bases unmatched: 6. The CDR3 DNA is TGTGCCATCAGTGCCACAGGGGGAACATACGAGCAGTACTTC. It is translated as CAISATGGTYEQYF.

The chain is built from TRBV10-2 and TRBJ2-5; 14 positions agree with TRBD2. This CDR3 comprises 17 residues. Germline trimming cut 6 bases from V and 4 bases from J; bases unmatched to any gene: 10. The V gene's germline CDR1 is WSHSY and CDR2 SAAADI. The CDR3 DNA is TGCGCCAGCAGCTTCGGACTAGCGGGAGGAGTGGGAGAGACCCAGTACTTC. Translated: CASSFGLAGGVGETQYF.

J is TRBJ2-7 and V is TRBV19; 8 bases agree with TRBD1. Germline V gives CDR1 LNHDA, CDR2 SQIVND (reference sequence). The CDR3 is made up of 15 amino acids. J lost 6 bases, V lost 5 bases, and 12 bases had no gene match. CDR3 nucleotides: TGTGCCAGTAGTGAAGGACAGGGTAAGACAATCGAGCAGTACTTC. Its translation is CASSEGQGKTIEQYF.

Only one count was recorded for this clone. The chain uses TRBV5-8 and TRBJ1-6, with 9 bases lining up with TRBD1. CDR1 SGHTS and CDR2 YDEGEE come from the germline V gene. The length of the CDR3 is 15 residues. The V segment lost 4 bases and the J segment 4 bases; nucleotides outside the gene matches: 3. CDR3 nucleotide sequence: TGTGCCAGCAGCCTGGACAGGGGTTATAATTCACCCCTCCACTTT. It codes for CASSLDRGYNSPLHF.